A single sample gave rise to the 8 T cell receptor beta chains below, sequenced in a study of shared clonotypes between healthy human individuals. Clones were sequenced by immunoSEQ multiplex PCR, and TCRdb holds only the in-frame ones, with some missing. The table includes fewer than 1.8 million clones, approximately 98.5% detected once. Sequenced: naive CD4+ T cells sorted from blood. Subset noted: CD45RA+ positively selected. These receptors came from a young man in good health.

The chain has TRBV7-9 and TRBJ1-1, with D unclear. This CDR3 has 14 amino acids. V was cut by 3 bases and J by 8 bases, with 16 bases left in between. Germline CDR1 SEHNR, CDR2 FQNEAQ (reference sequence). CDR3 protein: CASSFLRPTEEAFF. In DNA form, the CDR3 reads TGTGCCAGCAGCTTTCTCAGACCGACCGAGGAAGCTTTCTTT.

The V call is TRBV20-1, the J call TRBJ2-7; D is unresolved. The V gene's germline CDR1 is DFQATT and CDR2 SNEGSKA (reference sequence). The CDR3 extends over 11 amino acids. V was shortened by 0 bases and J by 6 bases, with 6 bases between the two germline ends. DNA for the CDR3: TGCAGTGCTAGAGAGGACGTCGAGCAGTACTTC. The encoded protein is CSAREDVEQYF.

The CDR3 nucleotides are TGTGCCAGCAGCGAGGGGACGTCCAACAATCAGCCCCAGCATTTT. It translates to CASSEGTSNNQPQHF. The J gene is TRBJ1-5, the V gene TRBV11-2, with a possible D match to TRBD1 (5 bases). From germline, CDR1 is SGHAT and CDR2 FQNNGV. This CDR3 is 15 amino acids long. Trimming stripped 5 bases from V and 3 bases from J, with 14 bases between. The variable domain in full, with the rest retrieved from reference TRBV11-2 and TRBJ1-5, is EAGVAQSPRYKIIEKRQSVAFWCNPISGHATLYWYQQILGQGPKLLIQFQNNGVVDDSQLPKDRFSAERLKGVDSTLKIQPAKLEDSAVYLCASSEGTSNNQPQHFGDGTRLSIL.

The CDR3 DNA sequence: TGTGCCAGCAGTTTGGTAGACGAGCAGTACTTC. As protein: CASSLVDEQYF. V usage is TRBV6-6 and J usage is TRBJ2-7; D not certain. The V end was cut by 4 bases, the J end by 5 bases, with 6 bases between. Germline CDR1 is MNHNY and CDR2 is SVGAGI (reference sequence). The CDR3 has 11 residues.

The rearrangement uses TRBV7-9 and TRBJ2-1; D is undetermined. This CDR3 contains 8 residues. Trimming stripped 9 bases from V and 10 bases from J, with 4 bases between. Germline CDR1 reads SEHNR; CDR2 reads FQNEAQ (reference sequence). The CDR3 is CARQEQFF. CDR3 DNA: TGTGCCAGACAGGAGCAGTTCTTC. Full variable domain (missing parts from reference TRBV7-9 and TRBJ2-1): DTGVSQNPRHKITKRGQNVTFRCDPISEHNRLYWYRQTLGQGPEFLTYFQNEAQLEKSRLLSDRFSAERPKGSFSTLEIQRTEQGDSAMYLCARQEQFFGPGTRLTVL.

The rearrangement links TRBV29-1 to TRBJ1-2; 8 bases are a match to TRBD1. V shed 5 bases and J 4 bases; nucleotides not matched to a gene: 6. The CDR3 has 13 amino acids. Germline values: CDR1 SQVTM, CDR2 ANQGSEA. Here the CDR3 reads CSVLRDRPYGYTF. DNA for the CDR3: TGCAGCGTTCTCCGGGACAGGCCCTATGGCTACACCTTC.

This clone was detected once. The chain combines TRBV27 with TRBJ2-7, with TRBD2 matching 13 bases. V was pared by 0 bases and J by 4 bases, with 6 bases of the junction left unmatched. CDR3 length: 17 residues. Germline V CDR1 and CDR2: MNHEY, SMNVEV (reference sequence). The CDR3 spells CASSLSGLAGASYEQYF. CDR3 DNA: TGTGCCAGCAGTTTATCCGGACTAGCGGGAGCGTCATACGAGCAGTACTTC.

As for this clone: Other DNA sequences in this specimen translate into the identical CDR3. The CDR3 region has the DNA TGTGCCAGCTCACCCTTAGGGTACGAGCAGTACTTC. This codes for CASSPLGYEQYF. J is TRBJ2-7 and V is TRBV18; D unclear. The length of the CDR3 is 12 residues. V was clipped by 3 bases and J by 4 bases, with 7 bases between them. Germline V lookup: CDR1 KGHSH, CDR2 LQKENI. Looking up the rest from reference TRBV18 and TRBJ2-7 gives the full variable domain: NAGVMQNPRHLVRRRGQEARLRCSPMKGHSHVYWYRQLPEEGLKFMVYLQKENIIDESGMPKERFSAEFPKEGPSILRIQQVVRGDSAAYFCASSPLGYEQYFGPGTRLTVT.